This T cell receptor beta chain emerged from a study of CD8 T cells in Susac syndrome. This clonotype has a handful of counts. The RNA, roughly 0.45 to 1 ug, was put through reverse transcription using random hexamers. Coverage of TCR beta CDR3 amplification by immunoSEQ multiplex PCR extended to 54 Vbeta and 13 Jbeta. TCRdb independently ran MiXCR on the immunoSEQ multiplex PCR reads; one entry per CDR3 protein. The sample lists under 200,000 distinct CDR3 sequences, about 95% occurring once. Blood CD8+ and CD4+ T cells underwent high-throughput TCR beta sequencing. The CDR3 extends over 11 amino acids. Trimming removed 4 bases at V and 10 bases at J, with 13 bases between. Germline CDR1 is SQVTM and CDR2 is ANQGSEA.

The sequenced material came from CD4+ T cells from PBMCs. The chain carries TRBV29-1 and TRBJ1-1; a possible D gene is TRBD1 (6 bases). The clonotype was recovered from a human donor in good health. The CDR3 DNA is TGCAGCGTTGGGGCCACAGGGCGAGCTTTCTTT. It specifies CSVGATGRAFF.